This entry features one T cell receptor (beta chain) sequence. What antigen it recognizes has not been identified. The cohort was made up of around 720 healthy bone marrow donors. All cohort members were sampled while nominally healthy, although unrecorded immune exposures were likely present. The donor was CMV seronegative and was included in the group of around 320 seronegative cohort members. A peripheral blood sample was provided by each donor, and peripheral blood mononuclear cells were used for TCR beta sequencing. The Qiagen DNeasy Blood Extraction Kit was used to extract genomic DNA from the blood cell samples. The data originate from a study of cytomegalovirus exposure and HLA in healthy donors (TCRdb year 2017). Describing the broader study: An earlier analysis of roughly 500 of the donors reported 250 to 300 Gb of sequence data and 120 million or so unique TCR beta sequences from about 179 million T cells. An early release that covered roughly 600 HLA-typed donors contained approximately 300 gigabases of sequencing data and 65 million to 100 million unique TCR sequences. Of the roughly 390 genotyped donors, approximately 82% fell in the genetic ancestry cluster associated with self-reported Caucasian donors. The study aimed to test whether cataloging public T cell receptors could reveal signatures of past pathogen exposure. The T cell repertoires of 670 or so subjects were profiled by immunosequencing and related to cytomegalovirus serostatus. In addition to the first cohort of around 670 subjects, a separate validation cohort of 100 to 150 different subjects was used. The study combined high-throughput TCR immunosequencing, statistical association of individual TCRs with disease status, and machine learning to predict cytomegalovirus infection status. A later analysis re-examined previously published TCR beta repertoires from hundreds of donors and added high-resolution HLA genotyping to investigate patterns of TCR occurrence. Rather than drawing on any new phenotypic data, the later analysis identified candidate immune exposures from TCR beta sequences and the way those sequences occurred across donors. To decide whether each TCR beta V gene segment behaved as functional or pseudogenic, an earlier analysis of several hundred of the donors relied on high-throughput TCR beta sequencing. Donor age, sex, ethnicity and CMV serostatus were compiled together with the repertoire data. A later genetic analysis used genome-wide SNP genotypes for about 60% of the 666 donors, treating that subset as a discovery cohort. Every discovery cohort repertoire had been produced on one sequencing platform. Class I and class II HLA loci were covered by the typing at four-digit resolution. The number of typed donors differed by locus: about 629-630 for A, B, C, DRB1 and DQB1; 522 for DQA1; approximately 600 for DPA1; and around 450 for DPB1. About five DR-DQ haplotypes were treated as single units for association and clustering because of strong linkage in the cohort. Among around 400 genotyped donors of the cohort, an average of approximately 220,000 unique TCR beta nucleotide sequences was sequenced per donor, of which 15% to 20% were non-productive.

Library preparation employed the immunoSEQ multiplex PCR assay. The multiplex PCR relied on a mix of 60 forward primers for TCR Vbeta segments and 13 reverse primers for TCR Jbeta segments. A multiplex PCR assay on genomic DNA amplified the CDR3 region of rearranged TCR beta genes. The amplified TCR beta libraries were sequenced on the Illumina HiSeq System as 87-base-pair reads. The authors processed their data as follows. A later analysis tallied 75 million to 95 million unique TCR beta chains across the 660 or so repertoires, and roughly 11 million of those chains were shared by two or more donors. A nearest-neighbor algorithm error-corrected the raw reads and collapsed the reads into unique sequences, merging closely related sequences to remove PCR and sequencing errors. V, D and J gene segments were assigned by aligning CDR3 sequences to IMGT reference sequences. For a sequence to be retained, a match of at least six nucleotides to both a V gene segment and a J gene segment was required. A rearrangement counted as productive if the CDR3 had no stop codons and remained in frame with V and J, and every other rearrangement counted as non-productive. CDR3 was defined according to IMGT convention as the region running from the second conserved V-encoded cysteine to the conserved J-encoded phenylalanine. In an earlier analysis of around 570 of the donors, sequences lacking an unambiguous match to a single V gene segment were excluded. In an earlier analysis of a few hundred of the donors, a V segment was called functional when productive rearrangements were above 56.7%, and segregating when the standard deviation between donors exceeded 5%. A statistical classification framework was built to diagnose cytomegalovirus status from the catalog of TCR beta chain sequences. In a later analysis, V and J genes were assigned by comparing TCR nucleotide sequences against IMGT/GENE-DB human TR gene sequences. Using the TCRdist pipeline, a later analysis assigned CDR3 sequences along with most-parsimonious VDJ recombination scenarios. In a later analysis, each TCR beta chain was defined by its CDR3 amino acid sequence together with its V-gene family, and reads lacking a unique V-gene family were excluded. A later analysis removed roughly 590 highly shared, low-generation-probability nucleotide sequences to deal with suspected cross-contamination and a sequencing artifact. In a later analysis, a clonal expansion index for each public chain was calculated from normalized within-repertoire ranks of inferred template counts. In a later analysis, generation probabilities were computed using a VDJ recombination model fitted to out-of-frame rearrangements, and the results were checked against IGoR. Hypergeometric tests were used in a later analysis to score TCR-TCR, TCR-HLA and TCR-CMV co-occurrence, with a repertoire-size bias correction applied to the TCR pairs. In a later analysis, false discovery rates were estimated by permuting HLA or CMV assignments 20 times. In a later analysis, co-occurring TCRs were grouped using DBSCAN, with TCRdist sequence similarity added in when clustering inside HLA-allele-positive subsets. Co-occurrence clustering excluded repertoires with fewer than 30,000 or more than 120,000 public chains, plus five with anomalous nucleotide sharing. TCRdb mirrors the immuneACCESS table, restricted to in-frame sequences. Some clones are absent from its copies; in checked studies, under half trace to an unresolved V gene, and the reason for the others is unknown. The V and J calls and clone size were taken over from that table, and D and trimming were inferred from the DNA. The sample's clone listing holds approximately 130,000 clones. The top ten clones comprise 2% of the sample.

V trim: 6 bases; J trim: 4 bases; unmatched bases: 9. The CDR3 holds 14 amino acids from the cysteine to the phenylalanine. This entry keeps only the CDR3 DNA: 42 bases, framed from base 1. For CDR1 and CDR2, the germline V gene lists MNHEY and SVGAGI. Here is what the overall study found, with its caveats: A later genetic analysis reported fewer N-insertions in productive TCRs among donors in an Asian-associated ancestry cluster than the roughly 620-donor mean. According to a later analysis, parvovirus B19, influenza, CMV and Epstein-Barr virus appeared linked to several top co-occurrence clusters. The only immune exposure information available for the cohort was CMV serostatus. The presence/absence analyses assumed that sequencing depth was roughly uniform across donors, and that assumption may not be true. According to the authors, the approach could potentially be generalized to other disease states and immunological phenotypes. In vitro tests confirmed that a few of the cytomegalovirus-associated TCR beta chains recognize cytomegalovirus antigens. A later analysis found that HLA-associated TCR beta chains were more clonally expanded and had lower generation probabilities than equally common non-associated chains. Around 16 rarely observed V segments, including chromosome 9 orphons, were excluded from the earlier analysis of just under 600 of the donors because counts were too low. The 87-base-pair reads could not distinguish some IMGT-functional V segments, including TRBV6-2 and TRBV6-3, so those segments were excluded. In a later analysis, the rate of TCR association differed among HLA loci, with DRB1 alleles having the most associated TCRs and HLA-C alleles having the fewest. A later analysis associated 16,951 TCR beta sequences with specific HLA alleles at a false discovery rate of 0.05. An earlier analysis of approximately 500 of the donors showed that most TCR beta V segments appeared in productive rearrangements either about 90% or about 30% of the time, which broadly matched IMGT annotations. Correlated functional status among segregating V segments might reflect linkage disequilibrium, but an unknown experimental factor could not be ruled out. In a later analysis, most CMV-associated TCR beta chains were found to appear HLA-restricted, with HLA associations seemingly driven largely by CMV exposure. Across donors, most TCR sequences were observed very rarely, whereas some public TCRs were present in many individuals. In the study, 150 to 200 TCR beta chains were listed as associated with cytomegalovirus. A later genetic analysis associated a missense DCLRE1C variant with V-gene and J-gene trimming of TCR beta chains, and an independent cohort replicated the association. HLA typing was unavailable for some donors at each locus, so association tests used only the typed subset. In both the original and validation cohorts, the classifier was reported to diagnose cytomegalovirus status with high specificity and sensitivity. The sequencing pipeline was judged likely to have produced a cluster of highly shared sequence variants as a technical artifact. A further reported finding was that TCR beta sequences accurately predicted the HLA-A and HLA-B alleles for most subjects in the first cohort. This cohort had only TCR beta chains sequenced, and the lack of alpha or paired-chain data limited which features could be detected. Assigning TCR associations to individual alleles was difficult when HLA alleles, especially DR and DQ, strongly co-occurred.

This receptor was taken from a woman aged 60 to 75 in good health and CMV-seronegative. The rearrangement joined TRBV6-5 to TRBJ2-7; TRBD1 agrees with 7 junctional bases. The specimen was PBMCs. DNA sequence: TGTGCCAGCAGCCAAACGACAGGGACGTACGAGCAGTACTTC. This sequence encodes CASSQTTGTYEQYF.